This record concerns one TCR beta chain sequence. Under the authors' procedure: Estimation of nucleated cell counts was performed using reference gene primer amplification. This table comes from immunoSEQ multiplex PCR, and its TCRdb copy is limited to in-frame clones, with some not included. V, J and clone size derive from that table, while D and trimming were established from the DNA sequence. The sample comprises roughly 230,000 clones, about 80% of which are singletons, and 7.4% rests with the top ten. This entry is derived from a study of blood T cell repertoires in COVID-19. There are 12 residues in the CDR3. V trimming: 6 bases; J trimming: 15 bases; junction bases outside the gene matches: 10.

The source of this sequence is a woman in her forties or fifties with acute or convalescent COVID-19. The source material was peripheral blood. The chain recombines TRBV12-3 or TRBV12-4 with TRBJ2-1; the match to TRBD1 covers 8 bases. The CDR3 sequence is CASRSGGQGSFF. CDR3 nucleotides: TGTGCCAGCAGATCAGGGGGCCAGGGGTCGTTCTTC.